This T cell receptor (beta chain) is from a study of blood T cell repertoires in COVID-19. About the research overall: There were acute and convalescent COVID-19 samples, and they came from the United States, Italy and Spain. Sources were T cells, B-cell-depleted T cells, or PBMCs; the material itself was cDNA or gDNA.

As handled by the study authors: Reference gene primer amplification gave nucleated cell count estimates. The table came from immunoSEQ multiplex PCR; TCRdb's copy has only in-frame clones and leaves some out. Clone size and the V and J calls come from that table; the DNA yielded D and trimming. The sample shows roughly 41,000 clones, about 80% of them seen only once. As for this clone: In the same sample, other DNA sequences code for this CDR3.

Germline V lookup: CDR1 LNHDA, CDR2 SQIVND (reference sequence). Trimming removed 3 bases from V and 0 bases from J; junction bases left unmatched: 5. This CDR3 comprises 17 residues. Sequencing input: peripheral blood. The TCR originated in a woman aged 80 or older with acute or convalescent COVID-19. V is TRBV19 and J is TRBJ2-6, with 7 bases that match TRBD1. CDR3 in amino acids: CASSIMGQSSGANVLTF. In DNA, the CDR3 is TGTGCCAGTAGTATCATGGGACAGAGCTCTGGGGCCAACGTCCTGACTTTC. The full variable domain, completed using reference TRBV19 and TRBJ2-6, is DGGITQSPKYLFRKEGQNVTLSCEQNLNHDAMYWYRQDPGQGLRLIYYSQIVNDFQKGDIAEGYSVSREKKESFPLTVTSAQKNPTAFYLCASSIMGQSSGANVLTFGAGSRLTVL.